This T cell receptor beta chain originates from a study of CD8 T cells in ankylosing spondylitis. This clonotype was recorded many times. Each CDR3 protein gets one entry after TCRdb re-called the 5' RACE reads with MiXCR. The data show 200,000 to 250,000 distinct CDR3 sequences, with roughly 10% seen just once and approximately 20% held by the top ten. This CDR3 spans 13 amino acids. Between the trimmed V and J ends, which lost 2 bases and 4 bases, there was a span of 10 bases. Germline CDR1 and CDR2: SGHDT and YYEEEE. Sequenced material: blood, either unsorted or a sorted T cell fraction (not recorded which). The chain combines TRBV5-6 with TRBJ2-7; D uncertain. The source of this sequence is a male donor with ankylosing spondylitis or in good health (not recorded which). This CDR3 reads CASSFADLYEQYF. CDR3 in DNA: TGTGCCAGCAGCTTCGCGGATCTATACGAGCAGTACTTC.